The present entry profiles one TCR beta chain with its context. These data belong to a study of blood T cells in healthy people across ages. Next came a second PCR, run for about 6 to 11 cycles, which used a sample-barcoded 5' primer along with a J-beta primer mix. TCRdb processed the 5' RACE reads anew with MiXCR; each CDR3 protein has one entry. The sample has about 970,000 distinct CDR3 sequences; roughly 47% are singletons. V lost 7 bases, J lost 4 bases, and 18 bases lay in between. Germline V CDR1 and CDR2: SGHRS, YFSETQ. The CDR3 sequence is 14 residues long. V gene TRBV5-1 combines with J gene TRBJ2-7; D is ambiguous. Material for sequencing was blood. This receptor was taken from a woman aged 60-70 years in good health. The CDR3 bases are TGCGCCAGCGGGGTCGCGGCTTCCCTTTACGAGCAGTACTTC. Protein sequence: CASGVAASLYEQYF.